The sequence of this T cell receptor beta chain was determined in a study of blood T cell repertoires in COVID-19. At the level of the study: Sites in the United States, Italy and Spain provided acute and convalescent COVID-19 samples. From T cells, B-cell-depleted T cells, or PBMCs came the material, which was cDNA or gDNA.

The CDR3 is 12 amino acids. This clone appeared once. The repertoire was sequenced with immunoSEQ multiplex PCR; TCRdb's copy has only in-frame clones and lacks some. The sample yields roughly 380,000 clones, over 75% seen once. This study enrolled people aged about 18 to 90 from roughly 22 US geographic areas. Participant-given clinical history determined each cohort assignment. This sequence originates from a woman aged 30 to 39 who had recovered from COVID-19. The sequenced material came from PBMCs or T cells enriched from blood (not recorded which). The chain uses TRBV21-1 and TRBJ1-2. TRBV21-1 is tagged as a pseudogene. CDR3 sequence: CASRASGYGYTF. The CDR3 nucleotides read TGTGCCAGCAGGGCGTCGGGCTATGGCTACACCTTC.